This TCR beta chain comes out of a study of Ad26.COV2.S vaccination and SARS-CoV-2 variants. Indicated treatment: 15 to 20 received Ad26.COV2.S at low or high dose, single or two shots; roughly 5 received placebo; per-sample allocation not given. Day 63 after the first vaccine or placebo injection was the time point for sampling. The data were produced by immunoSEQ multiplex PCR, yet TCRdb's version contains in-frame clones alone and is incomplete. The sample holds about 500,000 clones, 89% seen once. The germline V and J ends were trimmed by 5 bases and 6 bases, with 15 bases remaining between them. The CDR3 runs to 14 residues. Germline V gene lookup returns CDR1 SGHKS and CDR2 YYEKEE (reference sequence).

This receptor was taken from a person between 18 and 65 years old who received the Ad26.COV2.S COVID-19 vaccine or a placebo. The chain carries TRBV5-5 and TRBJ2-1; D gene unclear. This specimen consisted of peripheral blood, obtained in a trial of Ad26.COV2.S vaccine versus placebo. The CDR3 DNA is TGTGCCAGCAGGTGGACGCCTCTTGGCAATGAGCAGTTCTTC. Its protein is CASRWTPLGNEQFF.